The present TCR beta chain was sequenced within a study of PD-1 blockade in mismatch repair-deficient tumors. Here immunoSEQ multiplex PCR was the method, and the copy in TCRdb shows in-frame clones only, minus some. The table has approximately 60,000 clones, around 89% seen once. Losses at the gene ends were 4 bases for V and 11 bases for J; bases not matched to a gene: 10. The CDR3 sequence is 14 residues long. Germline CDR1 and CDR2: LGHNA and YSLEER. Every patient had mismatch repair deficiency by PCR or immunohistochemistry. This TCR was recovered from an adult with mismatch repair-deficient cancer. V is TRBV4-3 and J is TRBJ1-1, with 10 bases identical to TRBD1. The sequencing here drew on peripheral blood, taken 52 weeks after starting pembrolizumab. The CDR3 here is CASSPRTGGPVAFF. The CDR3 DNA sequence: TGCGCCAGCAGCCCCCGGACAGGGGGGCCGGTTGCTTTCTTT.